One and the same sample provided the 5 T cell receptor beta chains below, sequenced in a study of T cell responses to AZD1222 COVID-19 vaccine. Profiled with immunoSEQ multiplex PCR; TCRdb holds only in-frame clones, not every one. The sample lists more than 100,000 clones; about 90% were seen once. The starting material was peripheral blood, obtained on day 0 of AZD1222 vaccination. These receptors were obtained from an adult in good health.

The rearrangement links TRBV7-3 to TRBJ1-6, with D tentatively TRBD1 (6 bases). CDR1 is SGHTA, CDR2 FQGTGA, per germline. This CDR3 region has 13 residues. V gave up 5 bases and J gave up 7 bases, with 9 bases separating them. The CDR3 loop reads CASSLQGNSPLHF. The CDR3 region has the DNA TGTGCCAGCAGCCTCCAGGGGAATTCACCCCTCCACTTT.

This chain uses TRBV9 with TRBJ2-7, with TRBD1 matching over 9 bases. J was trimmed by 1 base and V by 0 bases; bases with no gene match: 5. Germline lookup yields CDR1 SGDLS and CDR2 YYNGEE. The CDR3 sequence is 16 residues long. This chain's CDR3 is CASSVGPQGASYEQYF. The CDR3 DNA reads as TGTGCCAGCAGCGTAGGGCCACAGGGGGCGTCCTACGAGCAGTACTTC.

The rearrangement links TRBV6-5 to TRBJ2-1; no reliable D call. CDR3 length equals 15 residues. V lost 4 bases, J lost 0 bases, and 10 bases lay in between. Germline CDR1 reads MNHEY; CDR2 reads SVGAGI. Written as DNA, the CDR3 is TGTGCCAGCAGTTCCAGACCAAGCTCCTACAATGAGCAGTTCTTC. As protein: CASSSRPSSYNEQFF.

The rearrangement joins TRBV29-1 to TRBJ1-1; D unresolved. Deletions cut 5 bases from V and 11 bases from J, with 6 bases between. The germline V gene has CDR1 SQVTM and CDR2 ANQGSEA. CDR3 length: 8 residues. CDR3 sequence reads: CSVREAFF. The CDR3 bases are TGCAGCGTTCGTGAGGCTTTCTTT. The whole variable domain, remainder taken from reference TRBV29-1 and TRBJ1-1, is SAVISQKPSRDICQRGTSLTIQCQVDSQVTMMFWYRQQPGQSLTLIATANQGSEATYESGFVIDKFPISRPNLTFSTLTVSNMSPEDSSIYLCSVREAFFGQGTRLTVV.

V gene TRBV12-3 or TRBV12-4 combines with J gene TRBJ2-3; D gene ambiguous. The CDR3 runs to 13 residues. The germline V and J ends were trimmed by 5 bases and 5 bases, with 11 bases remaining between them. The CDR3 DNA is TGTGCCAGCAGTCCCCGGCGAGGAGATACGCAGTATTTT. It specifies CASSPRRGDTQYF.